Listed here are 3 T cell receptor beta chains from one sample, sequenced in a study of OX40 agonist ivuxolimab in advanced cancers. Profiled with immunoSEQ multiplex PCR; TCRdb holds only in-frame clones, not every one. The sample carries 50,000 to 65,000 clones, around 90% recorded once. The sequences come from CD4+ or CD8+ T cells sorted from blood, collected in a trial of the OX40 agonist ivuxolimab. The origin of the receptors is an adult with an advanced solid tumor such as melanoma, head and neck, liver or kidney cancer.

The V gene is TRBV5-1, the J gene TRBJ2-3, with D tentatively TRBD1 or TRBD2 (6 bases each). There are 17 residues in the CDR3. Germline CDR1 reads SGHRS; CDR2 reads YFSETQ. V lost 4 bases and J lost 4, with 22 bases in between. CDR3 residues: CASSLTGARRGSDTQYF. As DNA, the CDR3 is TGCGCCAGCAGCCTTACGGGGGCCCGTAGGGGATCAGATACGCAGTATTTT.

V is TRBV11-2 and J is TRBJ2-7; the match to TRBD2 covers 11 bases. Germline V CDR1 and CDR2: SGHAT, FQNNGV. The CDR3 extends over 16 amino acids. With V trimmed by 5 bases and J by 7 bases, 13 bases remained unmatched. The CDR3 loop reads CASSPGTSGPPREQYF. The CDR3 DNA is TGTGCCAGCAGCCCTGGGACTAGCGGACCTCCCCGGGAGCAGTACTTC.

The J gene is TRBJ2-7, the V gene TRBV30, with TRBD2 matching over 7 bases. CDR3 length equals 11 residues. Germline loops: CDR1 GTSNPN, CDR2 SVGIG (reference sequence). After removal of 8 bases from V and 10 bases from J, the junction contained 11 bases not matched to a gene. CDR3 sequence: CAGWRGGYQYF. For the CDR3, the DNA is TGTGCCGGTTGGCGGGGAGGGTACCAGTACTTC. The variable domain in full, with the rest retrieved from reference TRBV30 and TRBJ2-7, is SQTIHQWPATLVQPVGSPLSLECTVEGTSNPNLYWYRQAAGRGLQLLFYSVGIGQISSEVPQNLSASRPQDRQFILSSKKLLLSDSGFYLCAGWRGGYQYFGPGTRLTVT.